The rows below give T cell receptor beta chains drawn from one sample of a study of T cell responses to AZD1222 COVID-19 vaccine. Method: immunoSEQ multiplex PCR; TCRdb's copy keeps in-frame clones and lacks some. The sample shows approximately 100,000 clones, 85% to 90% of them seen only once. Sequences were derived from peripheral blood, sampled on day 0 of AZD1222 vaccination. All receptors come from an adult in good health. CDR3s include the opening cysteine and the closing phenylalanine or tryptophan. D genes are given only for firm matches. A clone size is listed for some rows: how often the clone was seen (once, few, many), or a class if it is expanded.

>TRBJ2-1|-|TRBV2|-
CASSVTGPKADEQFF
TGTGCCAGCAGTGTCACTGGGCCAAAAGCCGATGAGCAGTTCTTC
>TRBJ2-7|-|TRBV5-1|-
CASSLGGGGQFSEQYF
TGCGCCAGCAGCCTCGGTGGAGGGGGGCAGTTTTCCGAGCAGTACTTC
>TRBJ1-2|-|TRBV23-1|-
CASSQLRRGETWNGYTF
TGCGCCAGCAGTCAATTAAGAAGGGGGGAAACCTGGAATGGCTACACCTTC
>TRBJ2-5|TRBD2|TRBV4-3|-
CASSNREGETQYF
TGCGCCAGCAGCAATAGGGAGGGGGAGACCCAGTACTTC
>TRBJ2-7|TRBD1|TRBV6-2/TRBV6-3|-
CASSPRRDRGSYEQYF
TGTGCCAGCAGCCCCAGAAGGGACAGGGGCTCCTACGAGCAGTACTTC
>TRBJ1-4|-|TRBV5-4|few
CASSLGGASTNEKLFF
TGTGCCAGCAGCTTGGGCGGGGCGTCGACTAATGAAAAACTGTTTTTT
>TRBJ2-7|TRBD2|TRBV28|-
CASSRSGNSYEQYF
TGTGCCAGCAGTCGGAGCGGGAACTCCTACGAGCAGTACTTC
>TRBJ1-4|-|TRBV19|-
CASSGPQGGNEKLFF
TGTGCCTCTTCCGGGCCTCAAGGTGGTAATGAAAAACTGTTTTTT
>TRBJ2-7|-|TRBV5-4|once
CASSHLNEQYF
TGTGCCAGCAGCCACCTTAACGAGCAGTACTTC
>TRBJ2-2|-|TRBV5-5|-
CASSFLGRTGELFF
TGTGCCAGCAGCTTTTTGGGCAGAACCGGGGAGCTGTTTTTT
>TRBJ1-1|-|TRBV9|-
CASSEGWGTLGGTEAFF
TGTGCCAGCAGCGAGGGGTGGGGGACCCTGGGGGGCACTGAAGCTTTCTTT
>TRBJ1-6|TRBD1|TRBV30|-
CAWGQGGSPLHF
TGTGCCTGGGGACAGGGAGGATCACCCCTCCACTTT
>TRBJ2-7|TRBD2|TRBV15|-
CATRTSDSYEQYF
TGTGCCACTAGGACTAGCGACTCCTACGAGCAGTACTTC
>TRBJ1-3|-|TRBV4-2|-
CASSQVSGTVGNTIYF
TGTGCCAGCAGCCAAGTTTCCGGGACCGTCGGGAACACCATATATTTT
>TRBJ2-7|-|TRBV2|-
CASRSPGTAYEQYF
TGTGCCAGCAGGTCCCCGGGGACCGCCTATGAGCAGTACTTC
>TRBJ2-5|-|TRBV7-9|once
CASSLALDSQYF
TGTGCCAGCAGCTTAGCGTTGGACAGTCAGTACTTC
>TRBJ1-2|-|TRBV18|-
CASSRVLDYGYTF
TGTGCCAGCTCCCGCGTCCTGGACTATGGCTACACCTTC
>TRBJ2-2|TRBD1|TRBV29-1|few
CSVTGQGGTGELFF
TGCAGCGTTACCGGACAGGGTGGAACCGGGGAGCTGTTTTTT